Presented here are 14 T cell receptor beta chains from one specimen sequenced in a study of blood T cell repertoires in COVID-19. Produced via immunoSEQ multiplex PCR; TCRdb's table is partial and in-frame only. In the table there are some 33,000 clones, roughly nine tenths of which are singletons. Sequenced input: peripheral blood. The receptors derive from a human donor in a cohort sampled during active COVID-19.

The gene calls are TRBV6-4 and TRBJ1-5; D is ambiguous. This CDR3 spans 12 amino acids. Trimming took 10 bases from V and 4 from J, leaving 11 bases between them. CDR1 and CDR2 (germline): MRHNA, SNTAGT. The CDR3 protein is CATNTGNQPQHF. The CDR3 coding sequence is TGTGCCACGAATACCGGGAATCAGCCCCAGCATTTT.

V usage is TRBV2 and J usage is TRBJ1-6, with D perhaps TRBD1 (6 bases). The CDR3 loop spans 15 amino acids. Per the germline V gene, CDR1 is SNHLY and CDR2 is FYNNEI. Trimming cost V 4 bases and J 5 bases, with 12 bases left between them. The DNA of the CDR3 is TGTGCCAGCAGTGCCCAGGGGATTGATAATTCACCCCTCCACTTT. Translating it yields CASSAQGIDNSPLHF.

The V and J genes are TRBV6-5 and TRBJ1-6, with D uncertain. Germline V gene data show CDR1 as MNHEY and CDR2 as SVGAGI. CDR3 length: 14 residues. Trimming cost V 7 bases and J 8 bases, with 15 bases left between them. The CDR3 coding sequence is TGTGCCAGCACTCCGTTGGAGGGTGATTCACCCCTCCACTTT. It specifies CASTPLEGDSPLHF.

This clone occurred once. The V call is TRBV4-1, the J call TRBJ1-1; no definite D call. This CDR3 contains 15 residues. Germline lookup yields CDR1 MGHRA and CDR2 YSYEKL. The V gene lost 2 bases and the J gene lost 4 bases, with 14 bases spanning the gap. CDR3 protein: CASSQPVVGRTEAFF. In DNA form, the CDR3 reads TGCGCCAGCAGCCAACCGGTGGTTGGTCGCACTGAAGCTTTCTTT.

The V call is TRBV2, the J call TRBJ1-1; D possibly corresponds to TRBD1 (6 bases). Deletions cut 4 bases from V and 4 bases from J, with 10 bases between. Germline-derived CDR1 and CDR2 are SNHLY and FYNNEI. The CDR3 contains 13 residues. In DNA, the CDR3 is TGTGCCAGCAGTGGGGGGCCCTTCACTGAAGCTTTCTTT. It encodes CASSGGPFTEAFF.

This clone has only one observation. The V call is TRBV19, the J call TRBJ2-3; the D gene is possibly TRBD2 (6 bases). V was clipped by 5 bases and J by 0 bases, with 12 bases between them. The CDR3 runs to 15 residues. Germline-derived CDR1 and CDR2 are LNHDA and SQIVND (reference sequence). CDR3 residues: CASSLSGLSTDTQYF. CDR3 nucleotides: TGTGCCAGTAGTTTATCGGGACTGAGCACAGATACGCAGTATTTT.

The CDR3 DNA reads TGTGCCAGTAGTTCTAAGGGGGTCGTCTATGGCTACACCTTC. Protein product: CASSSKGVVYGYTF. This rearrangement joins TRBV19 to TRBJ1-2; TRBD1 might be the D (6 bases). Germline CDR1 and CDR2: LNHDA and SQIVND (reference sequence). With 5 bases removed from V and 4 bases from J, the gap between germline ends came to 14 bases. The CDR3 loop spans 14 amino acids. The full variable domain, completed using reference TRBV19 and TRBJ1-2, is DGGITQSPKYLFRKEGQNVTLSCEQNLNHDAMYWYRQDPGQGLRLIYYSQIVNDFQKGDIAEGYSVSREKKESFPLTVTSAQKNPTAFYLCASSSKGVVYGYTFGSGTRLTVV.

V and J are TRBV5-1 and TRBJ2-5; TRBD1 is a possible D gene (6 bases). Germline CDR1 reads SGHRS; CDR2 reads YFSETQ. The CDR3 loop spans 16 amino acids. Trimming pared 5 bases from V and 2 bases from J, leaving 19 bases between. CDR3 sequence: CASSVPVGAPQETQYF. The CDR3 DNA reads TGCGCCAGCAGTGTTCCAGTGGGGGCCCCACAAGAGACCCAGTACTTC.

This chain connects TRBV30 to TRBJ2-3, with D possibly matching TRBD1 (5 bases). The V and J ends lost 5 bases and 1 base respectively, with 10 bases between them. The CDR3 loop spans 13 amino acids. Germline values: CDR1 GTSNPN, CDR2 SVGIG (reference sequence). The CDR3 sequence: CAWDTQGTDTQYF. CDR3 nucleotide sequence: TGTGCCTGGGACACACAGGGCACAGATACGCAGTATTTT.

This chain connects TRBV29-1 to TRBJ1-1; D is possibly TRBD1 (6 bases). V was pared by 4 bases and J by 1 base, with 10 bases between. Germline V gene lookup returns CDR1 SQVTM and CDR2 ANQGSEA. The CDR3 contains 13 residues. The CDR3 protein is CSVGWTENTEAFF. In nucleotides, the CDR3 is TGCAGCGTTGGATGGACAGAGAACACTGAAGCTTTCTTT.

CDR3 in amino acids: CASSLETVGQEGNEQFF. In nucleotides, the CDR3 is TGCGCCAGCAGCTTGGAGACCGTGGGACAGGAGGGGAATGAGCAGTTCTTC. The V call is TRBV5-1, the J call TRBJ2-1; 8 nucleotides align to TRBD1. The CDR3 totals 17 residues. Germline V CDR1 and CDR2: SGHRS, YFSETQ. Trimming took 0 bases from V and 7 from J; bases not matched to a gene: 12.

The chain links TRBV10-3 to TRBJ2-1; D may be TRBD2 (5 bases). The ends were cut back, 4 bases at V and 2 bases at J, with 12 bases in the middle. The CDR3 runs to 15 residues. Germline V gene data show CDR1 as ENHRY and CDR2 as SYGVKD. The CDR3 sequence: CAISGGVAAYNEQFF. The CDR3 region has the DNA TGTGCCATCAGTGGGGGAGTCGCGGCCTACAATGAGCAGTTCTTC.

This sequence joins TRBV27 and TRBJ1-2; 10 nucleotides align to TRBD1. V lost 8 bases and J lost 7; bases outside the gene matches: 19. CDR1 is MNHEY, CDR2 SMNVEV, per germline (reference sequence). CDR3 length: 17 residues. CDR3 region: CASVPIYLRDRGVGYTF. Here the CDR3 DNA reads TGTGCCAGCGTCCCGATTTATCTCCGGGACAGGGGAGTTGGCTACACCTTC.

This rearrangement joins TRBV19 to TRBJ1-2, with unresolved D. CDR3 length: 14 residues. The germline CDR1 and CDR2 sequences are LNHDA and SQIVND (reference sequence). V lost 1 base and J 2 bases, leaving 8 bases between the germline ends. The CDR3 here is CASSIGQINYGYTF. In DNA, the CDR3 is TGTGCCAGTAGTATAGGACAAATAAACTATGGCTACACCTTC.